Each of the 14 T cell receptor beta chains below was sequenced from the same sample in a study of cytomegalovirus exposure and HLA in healthy donors. This PCR relied on a set of 60 Vbeta primers and 13 Jbeta primers. The assay was immunoSEQ multiplex PCR, and TCRdb's table has in-frame clones only and misses some. The data show some 93,000 clones, roughly a tenth seen once. Sequencing input: PBMCs. These TCRs come from a man in his fifties or sixties in good health and CMV-seropositive.

This clone has only a few counts. This chain uses TRBV18 with TRBJ1-1, with unresolved D. Germline CDR1 is KGHSH and CDR2 is LQKENI. The length of the CDR3 is 13 residues. V was shortened by 3 bases and J by 6 bases, with 11 bases between the two germline ends. CDR3: CASSPREEAEAFF. DNA of the CDR3: TGTGCCAGCTCACCCCGCGAGGAGGCTGAAGCTTTCTTT.

This clone was seen a few times. Other nucleotide sequences from this sample produce the same CDR3. The V and J genes are TRBV4-1 and TRBJ2-2; D might be TRBD1 (6 bases). Trimming shortened V by 3 bases and J by 1 base, and 6 bases separated the two germline ends. The CDR3 contains 14 residues. Germline V gene sequence: CDR1 MGHRA, CDR2 YSYEKL. Written as DNA, the CDR3 is TGCGCCAGCAGCCAGGGACAGAACACCGGGGAGCTGTTTTTT. Its protein is CASSQGQNTGELFF.

Turning to this clone: Sequence at one end of the junction differs from germline and may be a read error. Other DNA variants within this sample encode the same CDR3. This chain joins TRBV9 and TRBJ2-5, with D maybe TRBD2 (8 bases). This CDR3 has 14 residues. Looked up from germline, CDR1 is SGDLS and CDR2 is YYNGEE. The CDR3 loop is CASSVAGQLGTQYF. In DNA form, the CDR3 reads TGTGCCAGTAGCGTAGCGGGACAGTTAGGGACCCAGTACTTC.

The rearrangement joins TRBV7-9 to TRBJ2-1, with TRBD2 matching 9 bases. The germline CDR1 and CDR2 sequences are SEHNR and FQNEAQ (reference sequence). The CDR3 runs to 14 residues. The junction had 5 bases not matched to a gene; V was cut back by 6 bases and J by 5 bases. CDR3 coding DNA: TGTGCCAGCAGTTGGACTAGCGCAGACAATGAGCAGTTCTTC. Translation gives CASSWTSADNEQFF.

The rearrangement joins TRBV5-8 to TRBJ1-2, with D hard to call. Germline V gives CDR1 SGHTS, CDR2 YDEGEE. V gave up 4 bases and J gave up 5 bases, with 15 bases separating them. The CDR3 consists of 14 residues. CDR3 protein: CASSPSIRYYGYTF. As DNA, the CDR3 is TGTGCCAGCAGCCCGTCGATCCGCTATTATGGCTACACCTTC.

The table lists this clone with a few counts. V is TRBV4-2 and J is TRBJ2-5; possibly TRBD2 for D (5 bases). Germline CDR1 is LGHNA and CDR2 is YNFKEQ. The ends were cut back, 0 bases at V and 3 bases at J, with 8 bases in the middle. The CDR3 spans 14 residues. The CDR3 DNA reads as TGTGCCAGCAGCCAAGAGCCGGGAAAAGAGACCCAGTACTTC. Translated: CASSQEPGKETQYF.

CDR3 protein: CASSLKNSPTDTQYF. DNA of the CDR3: TGTGCCAGCAGCCTCAAAAACTCCCCCACAGATACGCAGTATTTT. This chain links TRBV5-8 with TRBJ2-3; D call uncertain. CDR3 length: 15 residues. Germline assignment: CDR1 SGHTS and CDR2 YDEGEE. The germline V and J ends were trimmed by 4 bases and 2 bases, with 14 bases remaining between them.

The gene calls are TRBV4-2 and TRBJ2-7; D gene uncertain. V lost 4 bases and J 4 bases, leaving 17 bases between the germline ends. CDR1 is LGHNA and CDR2 is YNFKEQ in the germline V gene. This CDR3 is built from 15 residues. For the CDR3, the DNA is TGTGCCAGCAGCCCCTCGGAGTTTGAGGTGTACGAGCAGTACTTC. Translating it yields CASSPSEFEVYEQYF.

This clone has a handful of counts. The gene calls are TRBV28 and TRBJ1-1; unclear D gene. Germline CDR1 is MDHEN and CDR2 is SYDVKM. The CDR3 length is 14 residues. Trimming shortened V by 7 bases and J by 6 bases, and 18 bases separated the two germline ends. The CDR3 coding sequence is TGTGCCAGCACTAACCTAATTCTTCCCGCTGAAGCTTTCTTT. It translates to CASTNLILPAEAFF. The full variable domain, in which reference TRBV28 and TRBJ1-1 provide the parts outside the CDR3, is DVKVTQSSRYLVKRTGEKVFLECVQDMDHENMFWYRQDPGLGLRLIYFSYDVKMKEKGDIPEGYSVSREKKERFSLILESASTNQTSMYLCASTNLILPAEAFFGQGTRLTVV.

This clone occurred a few times. This chain connects TRBV10-2 to TRBJ2-5; 9 nucleotides agree with TRBD2. V trimming: 5 bases; J trimming: 2 bases; junction bases outside the gene matches: 6. The CDR3 covers 15 residues. Germline V gene sequence: CDR1 WSHSY, CDR2 SAAADI. CDR3 DNA sequence: TGCGCCAGCAGTATAACGAGCGGGAGGCAAGAGACCCAGTACTTC. Residues: CASSITSGRQETQYF.

DNA of the CDR3: TGTGCCAGCAGCTTAGGCGGAAACACTGAAGCTTTCTTT. Its translation: CASSLGGNTEAFF. J is TRBJ1-1 and V is TRBV11-3; D gene uncertain. V was trimmed by 1 base and J by 2 bases, leaving 5 bases between them. From germline, CDR1 is SGHNT and CDR2 YENEEA. The CDR3 contains 13 residues. The full variable domain, in which reference TRBV11-3 and TRBJ1-1 provide the parts outside the CDR3, is EAGVVQSPRYKIIEKKQPVAFWCNPISGHNTLYWYLQNLGQGPELLIRYENEEAVDDSQLPKDRFSAERLKGVDSTLKIQPAELGDSAVYLCASSLGGNTEAFFGQGTRLTVV.

The DNA for the CDR3 is TGTGCCAGCAGTTACTCAAGAAGAACTAATAATTCACCCCTCCACTTT. It yields the protein CASSYSRRTNNSPLHF. This chain uses TRBV6-6 with TRBJ1-6, with D hard to call. Germline V gene lookup returns CDR1 MNHNY and CDR2 SVGAGI (reference sequence). The CDR3 consists of 16 residues. Trimming removed 0 bases at V and 5 bases at J, with 11 bases between.

This clone was counted between two and nine times. The rearrangement joins TRBV7-2 to TRBJ2-7; 8 nucleotides align to TRBD2. The V gene's germline CDR1 is SGHTA and CDR2 FQGNSA. With 3 bases clipped from V and 0 bases from J, the junction kept 7 bases outside the gene matches. The CDR3 totals 16 residues. CDR3 sequence (DNA): TGTGCCAGCAGCTTCGGACTAGCCCATAGCTCCTACGAGCAGTACTTC. It codes for CASSFGLAHSSYEQYF.

The J gene is TRBJ2-2, the V gene TRBV5-4; 9 bases line up with TRBD2. CDR1 is SGHNT and CDR2 is YYREEE in the germline V gene (reference sequence). The V gene end was trimmed by 7 bases and the J gene end by 4 bases; junction bases not matched to a gene: 5. CDR3 length equals 14 residues. The CDR3 here is CASVSGSGTGELFF. The CDR3 nucleotides are TGTGCCAGCGTTAGCGGGAGTGGCACCGGGGAGCTGTTTTTT.